The 12 T cell receptor beta chains below were found in one sample sequenced in a study of blood T cells in healthy people across ages. Alongside a J-beta primer mix, a sample-barcoded 5' primer served in a second PCR lasting about 6 to 11 cycles. TCRdb re-derived calls from the 5' RACE reads in MiXCR, one entry per CDR3 protein. This table holds about 1.6 million distinct CDR3 sequences, 30% to 40% found once. The sample taken for sequencing was blood. The receptor source for this set is a woman younger than 45 in good health.

This clonotype was detected only a few times. The chain recombines TRBV28 with TRBJ2-7, with D possibly called TRBD1 or TRBD2 (6 bases each). V lost 2 bases to trimming and J lost 0 bases, with 17 bases between them. Germline values: CDR1 MDHEN, CDR2 SYDVKM. The CDR3 is 17 residues long. The DNA for the CDR3 is TGTGCCAGCAGTTTAGGGTGGAGGGGGTCTGCCTCCTACGAGCAGTACTTC. As protein: CASSLGWRGSASYEQYF.

The rearrangement joins TRBV7-8 to TRBJ2-6; 8 positions agree with TRBD1. V dropped 5 bases and J dropped 9; count of bases not matched to a gene: 9. Germline V gives CDR1 SGHVS, CDR2 FQNEAQ. The CDR3 runs 15 residues. CDR3: CASSPRGLVGNVLTF. For the CDR3, the DNA is TGTGCCAGCAGCCCCAGGGGGCTAGTTGGCAACGTCCTGACTTTC.

This clonotype was found once. This sequence joins TRBV28 and TRBJ2-7; 13 bases agree with TRBD2. J gave up 4 bases and V 3 bases, and 3 bases lay outside the gene matches. Germline V gene lookup returns CDR1 MDHEN and CDR2 SYDVKM. The CDR3 totals 15 residues. Here the CDR3 reads CASSFTSGRVYEQYF. The CDR3 DNA sequence: TGTGCCAGCAGTTTCACTAGCGGGAGGGTTTACGAGCAGTACTTC.

The sample holds a few counts of this clonotype. The rearrangement links TRBV4-1 to TRBJ2-3; 8 bases agree with TRBD2. The CDR3 length is 17 residues. V lost 1 base, J lost 2 bases, and 8 bases stayed unmatched. The germline V gene encodes CDR1 MGHRA and CDR2 YSYEKL. The CDR3 bases are TGCGCCAGCAGCCAAGCACCTCTCGGGGGGGACACAGATACGCAGTATTTT. This encodes CASSQAPLGGDTDTQYF.

The chain has TRBV4-1 and TRBJ1-5, with TRBD1 identical over 7 bases. Germline CDR1 is MGHRA and CDR2 is YSYEKL. The CDR3 spans 15 residues. The trim removed 4 bases at V and 3 bases at J, leaving 6 bases unmatched. The CDR3 spells CASSPTGPFNQPQHF. The CDR3 DNA follows: TGCGCCAGCAGCCCGACAGGGCCCTTCAATCAGCCCCAGCATTTT.

CDR3 protein: CASGPIGTHVEGTQYF. CDR3 DNA sequence: TGTGCCAGCGGTCCAATAGGGACCCACGTAGAAGGGACCCAGTACTTC. The chain links TRBV28 to TRBJ2-7; D may match TRBD1 or TRBD2 (5 bases each). With the DNA end fitting TRBJ2-5 better, the J assignment may be wrong. Germline V gives CDR1 MDHEN, CDR2 SYDVKM. This CDR3 is built from 16 residues.

A note on this clonotype: A read error may be the cause here, since a much bigger clone is one base away. V and J are TRBV29-1 and TRBJ1-2; D gene uncertain. The CDR3 sequence is 15 residues long. Between the trimmed V and J ends, which lost 1 base and 0 bases, there was a span of 12 bases. Germline V gene lookup returns CDR1 SQVTM and CDR2 ANQGSEA. The CDR3 here is CSVEAVFPPNYGYTF. Written as DNA, the CDR3 is TGCAGCGTTGAAGCTGTGTTCCCACCTAACTATGGCTACACCTTC.

The chain employs TRBV7-9 and TRBJ2-6, with D tentatively TRBD1 (5 bases). Germline lookup yields CDR1 SEHNR and CDR2 FQNEAQ (reference sequence). The CDR3 totals 18 residues. The DNA for the CDR3 is TGTGCGTGTGCAGCTGGGGCAGGGTTCACCGGTGGGGCCAACGTCCTGACTTTC. Translation: CACAAGAGFTGGANVLTF. The variable domain in full, with the rest retrieved from reference TRBV7-9 and TRBJ2-6, is DTGVSQNPRHKITKRGQNVTFRCDPISEHNRLYWYRQTLGQGPEFLTYFQNEAQLEKSRLLSDRFSAERPKGSFSTLEIQRTEQGDSAMYLCACAAGAGFTGGANVLTFGAGSRLTVL.

The V and J genes are TRBV7-2 and TRBJ2-2; 10 bases are shared with TRBD2. V lost 5 bases to trimming and J lost 7 bases; unmatched junction nucleotides: 13. This CDR3 has 17 amino acids. CDR1 SGHTA and CDR2 FQGNSA come from the germline V gene. CDR3 residues: CASSPGFSGRPDGELFF. CDR3 coding DNA: TGTGCCAGCAGCCCGGGATTTAGCGGGAGGCCCGACGGGGAGCTGTTTTTT.

This chain uses TRBV20-1 with TRBJ1-5; 8 bases match TRBD1. From germline, CDR1 is DFQATT and CDR2 SNEGSKA (reference sequence). This CDR3 spans 13 amino acids. Trimming removed 6 bases from V and 5 bases from J; junction bases left unmatched: 6. CDR3 nucleotides: TGCAGTGCAGAAGGGACAGGATATCAGCCCCAGCATTTT. Its translation: CSAEGTGYQPQHF.

Worth noting for this clonotype: Compared with germline, one end of the junction differs, possibly owing to a read error. This sequence joins TRBV9 and TRBJ2-3; TRBD1 might be the D (5 bases). This CDR3 has 14 residues. CDR1 SGDLS and CDR2 YYNGEE come from the germline V gene. The CDR3 DNA reads TGTGCCAGCGGCGTAAGGACAACCACAGATACGCAGTATTTT. Encoded protein: CASGVRTTTDTQYF. The whole variable domain, filled in from reference TRBV9 and TRBJ2-3, reads DSGVTQTPKHLITATGQRVTLRCSPRSGDLSVYWYQQSLDQGLQFLIQYYNGEERAKGNILERFSAQQFPDLHSELNLSSLELGDSALYFCASGVRTTTDTQYFGPGTRLTVL.

The chain uses TRBV11-1 and TRBJ2-5; the D is unclear. Germline V lookup: CDR1 SGHAT, CDR2 FQDESV (reference sequence). The V and J ends lost 1 base and 11 bases respectively, with 17 bases between them. The CDR3 sequence is 14 residues long. The CDR3: CASSLGQLWNEQYF. CDR3 nucleotides: TGTGCCAGCAGCTTAGGCCAGCTTTGGAATGAGCAGTACTTC. Full variable domain (outside the CDR3, taken from reference TRBV11-1 and TRBJ2-5): EAEVAQSPRYKITEKSQAVAFWCDPISGHATLYWYRQILGQGPELLVQFQDESVVDDSQLPKDRFSAERLKGVDSTLKIQPAELGDSAMYLCASSLGQLWNEQYFGPGTRLLVL.